What follows are 14 T cell receptor beta chains derived from one specimen sequenced in a study of blood T cell repertoires in COVID-19. Only in-frame clones appear in the TCRdb table, and some are missing; sequencing was by immunoSEQ multiplex PCR. The sample has over 150,000 clones, about 80% seen once. The sequenced sample consisted of PBMCs or T cells enriched from blood (not recorded which). All receptors derive from a woman aged 55-70 years who had recovered from COVID-19.

Only a few counts were recorded for this clone. The chain uses TRBV29-1 and TRBJ2-3, with 12 bases matching TRBD2. The CDR3 is 15 residues long. Germline V gives CDR1 SQVTM, CDR2 ANQGSEA. With 7 bases clipped from V and 3 bases from J, the junction kept 8 bases outside the gene matches. Here the CDR3 DNA reads TGCAGCGCAGGGCCTAGCGGGGGGGCAACAGATACGCAGTATTTT. This gives the protein CSAGPSGGATDTQYF.

The gene calls are TRBV3-1 (or the pseudogene TRBV3-2) and TRBJ1-2; 7 bases are shared with TRBD1. Looked up from germline, CDR1 is LGHDT and CDR2 is YNNKEL (reference sequence). The CDR3 loop spans 15 amino acids. V dropped 0 bases and J dropped 8; count of bases not matched to a gene: 9. CDR3 amino acids: CASSQDGPGGIGYTF. The CDR3 DNA reads as TGTGCCAGCAGCCAAGATGGTCCAGGGGGAATCGGCTACACCTTC.

A few counts support this clone. This chain joins TRBV12-3 or TRBV12-4 and TRBJ2-1, with 7 bases lining up with TRBD2. This CDR3 is built from 13 residues. Germline trimming cut 5 bases from V and 13 bases from J; bases unmatched to any gene: 11. The CDR3 nucleotides are TGTGCCAGCAGTCCCCAACTGCGGGGGATCCAGTTCTTC. Protein product: CASSPQLRGIQFF.

The chain employs TRBV7-8 and TRBJ2-5, with 8 bases that match TRBD1. This CDR3 is 14 amino acids long. CDR1 is SGHVS and CDR2 is FQNEAQ in the germline V gene. The V gene end was trimmed by 4 bases and the J gene end by 3 bases; junction bases not matched to a gene: 4. The CDR3 protein is CASSYRGQEETQYF. The DNA for the CDR3 is TGTGCCAGCAGCTACCGGGGACAGGAAGAGACCCAGTACTTC.

The chain has TRBV24-1 and TRBJ2-7; D call uncertain. Trimming cost V 5 bases and J 2 bases, with 9 bases left between them. The CDR3 extends over 13 amino acids. Germline V gene data show CDR1 as KGHDR and CDR2 as SFDVKD. CDR3 amino acids: CATSAPDPYEQYF. In nucleotides, the CDR3 is TGTGCCACCAGTGCCCCAGATCCCTACGAGCAGTACTTC.

The chain combines TRBV19 with TRBJ1-1; D call uncertain. The CDR3 length is 14 residues. Germline V gene sequence: CDR1 LNHDA, CDR2 SQIVND (reference sequence). The germline V and J ends were trimmed by 7 bases and 3 bases, with 15 bases remaining between them. The CDR3 DNA follows: TGTGCCAGTAAGGAAGGCCCGGGGTACACTGAAGCTTTCTTT. This codes for CASKEGPGYTEAFF.

This sequence joins TRBV6-5 and TRBJ1-2; no clear D. This CDR3 has 11 residues. Looked up from germline, CDR1 is MNHEY and CDR2 is SVGAGI. V dropped 4 bases and J dropped 8 bases, with 8 bases sitting between them. The CDR3 loop is CASSSISGYTF. CDR3 in DNA: TGTGCCAGCAGTTCGATTAGCGGCTACACCTTC.

The sample holds a few counts of this clone. The chain couples TRBV21-1 to TRBJ2-7; the D call in the table, TRBD1, was not verified against the DNA. TRBV21-1 is recorded as a pseudogene. The CDR3 loop spans 18 amino acids. CDR3 protein: CASGRWSPRDSSPYEQYF. The CDR3, as DNA: TGTGCCAGCGGACGGTGGAGTCCGCGGGACAGCTCCCCCTACGAGCAGTACTTC.

V and J are TRBV5-1 and TRBJ2-3; 7 bases match TRBD2. V shed 1 base and J 4 bases; nucleotides not matched to a gene: 9. From germline, CDR1 is SGHRS and CDR2 YFSETQ. The length of the CDR3 is 16 residues. The CDR3 coding sequence is TGCGCCAGCAGCTTGAGGCTAGCGGTGGATTCAGATACGCAGTATTTT. Translated: CASSLRLAVDSDTQYF.

This clone came up many times. This same CDR3 is encoded by further DNA sequences in the sample. This chain joins TRBV5-1 and TRBJ1-1; D remains unclear. The CDR3 extends over 15 amino acids. Germline V CDR1 and CDR2: SGHRS, YFSETQ. V was pared by 0 bases and J by 1 base, with 10 bases between. The CDR3 sequence is CASSLGPSGNTEAFF. CDR3 nucleotide sequence: TGCGCCAGCAGCTTGGGTCCGTCGGGGAACACTGAAGCTTTCTTT.

The chain links TRBV4-2 to TRBJ1-6; 7 bases are shared with TRBD1. The ends lost 4 bases at V and 8 bases at J; junction bases unmatched: 8. The germline gives CDR1 LGHNA, CDR2 YNFKEQ. CDR3 length: 15 residues. The CDR3 sequence is CASSPRDRRHSPLHF. The CDR3 DNA reads as TGTGCCAGCAGCCCACGGGACAGAAGACATTCACCCCTCCACTTT.

The rearrangement joins TRBV5-5 to TRBJ2-1; 9 bases fit TRBD1. The V gene's germline CDR1 is SGHKS and CDR2 YYEKEE (reference sequence). V dropped 4 bases and J dropped 4; count of bases not matched to a gene: 3. CDR3 length: 14 amino acids. The CDR3 region has the DNA TGTGCCAGCAGCATAGGGACAGGGTACAATGAGCAGTTCTTC. It specifies CASSIGTGYNEQFF.

The sample holds one count of this clone. This chain joins TRBV5-6 and TRBJ2-7; 8 bases align to TRBD1. The CDR3 sequence is 16 residues long. CDR1 is SGHDT and CDR2 is YYEEEE in the germline V gene. V was pared by 2 bases and J by 0 bases, with 7 bases of the junction left unmatched. CDR3 loop: CASSFARDRSSYEQYF. The CDR3 DNA is TGTGCCAGCAGCTTCGCCCGGGACAGGAGCTCCTACGAGCAGTACTTC. Together with reference TRBV5-6 and TRBJ2-7, the CDR3 gives the full variable domain: DAGVTQSPTHLIKTRGQQVTLRCSPKSGHDTVSWYQQALGQGPQFIFQYYEEEERQRGNFPDRFSGHQFPNYSSELNVNALLLGDSALYLCASSFARDRSSYEQYFGPGTRLTVT.

This chain links TRBV2 with TRBJ2-2, with a tentative D call TRBD2 (6 bases). From germline, CDR1 is SNHLY and CDR2 FYNNEI. The CDR3 is 14 amino acids. Deletions cut 7 bases from V and 0 bases from J, with 9 bases between. The CDR3 spells CASKEGSNTGELFF. As DNA, the CDR3 is TGTGCCAGCAAGGAGGGATCGAACACCGGGGAGCTGTTTTTT. Complete variable domain (other parts from reference TRBV2 and TRBJ2-2): EPEVTQTPSHQVTQMGQEVILRCVPISNHLYFYWYRQILGQKVEFLVSFYNNEISEKSEIFDDQFSVERPDGSNFTLKIRSTKLEDSAMYFCASKEGSNTGELFFGEGSRLTVL.